The T cell receptor beta chain under discussion was sequenced for a study of beta chain features in type 1 diabetes. cDNA synthesis used the whole RNA isolate, giving expressed TCRB sequences. Method: immunoSEQ multiplex PCR; TCRdb's copy keeps in-frame clones and lacks some. The sample yields 200,000 to 300,000 clones, 27% seen once. This clone has at least ten counts. This TCR came from a man younger than 45 in good health. Sequences were obtained from central memory CD4+ T cells from blood.

The CDR3 coding sequence is TGTGCCAGCAGCTCATCCACAGGGAATGAGCAGTTCTTC. This codes for CASSSSTGNEQFF. The chain joins TRBV7-2 to TRBJ2-1, with D possibly TRBD1 on 6 matching bases. V was pared by 4 bases and J by 7 bases, with 11 bases between. This CDR3 spans 13 amino acids. Germline V CDR1 and CDR2: SGHTA, FQGNSA.